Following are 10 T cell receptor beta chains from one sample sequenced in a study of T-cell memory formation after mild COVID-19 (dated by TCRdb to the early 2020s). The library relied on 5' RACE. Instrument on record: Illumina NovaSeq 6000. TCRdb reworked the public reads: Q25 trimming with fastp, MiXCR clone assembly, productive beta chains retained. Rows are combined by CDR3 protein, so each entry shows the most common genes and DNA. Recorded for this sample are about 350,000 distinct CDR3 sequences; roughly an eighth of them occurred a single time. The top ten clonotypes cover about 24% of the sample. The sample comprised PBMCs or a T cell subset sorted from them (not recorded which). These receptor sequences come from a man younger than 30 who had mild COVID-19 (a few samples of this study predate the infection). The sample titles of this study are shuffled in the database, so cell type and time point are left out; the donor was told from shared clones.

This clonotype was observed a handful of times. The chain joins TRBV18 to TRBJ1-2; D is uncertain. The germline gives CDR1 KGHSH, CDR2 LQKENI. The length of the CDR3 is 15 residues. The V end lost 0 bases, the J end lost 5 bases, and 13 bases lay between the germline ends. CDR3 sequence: CASSPPVWGGYGYTF. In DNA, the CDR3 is TGTGCCAGCTCACCACCGGTCTGGGGTGGGTATGGCTACACCTTC.

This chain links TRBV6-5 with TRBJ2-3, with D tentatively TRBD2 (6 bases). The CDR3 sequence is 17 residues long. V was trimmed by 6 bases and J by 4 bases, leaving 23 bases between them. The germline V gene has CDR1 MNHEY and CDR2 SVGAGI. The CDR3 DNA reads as TGTGCCAGCAGCCGCACCCCACGGGGACTCGAACCAGATACGCAGTATTTT. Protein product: CASSRTPRGLEPDTQYF.

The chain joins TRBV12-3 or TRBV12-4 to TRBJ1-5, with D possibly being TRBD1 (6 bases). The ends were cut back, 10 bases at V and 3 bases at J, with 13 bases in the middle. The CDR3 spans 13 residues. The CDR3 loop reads CATGGGPNQPQHF. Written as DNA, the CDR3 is TGTGCCACCGGGGGGGGCCCCAATCAGCCCCAGCATTTT.

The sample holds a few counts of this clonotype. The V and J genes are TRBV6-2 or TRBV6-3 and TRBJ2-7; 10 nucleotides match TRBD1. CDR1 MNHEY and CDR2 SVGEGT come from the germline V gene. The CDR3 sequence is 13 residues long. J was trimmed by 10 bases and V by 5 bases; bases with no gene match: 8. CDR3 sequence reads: CASSGTGAFSQYF. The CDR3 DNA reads TGTGCCAGCAGTGGGACAGGGGCGTTCTCTCAGTACTTC.

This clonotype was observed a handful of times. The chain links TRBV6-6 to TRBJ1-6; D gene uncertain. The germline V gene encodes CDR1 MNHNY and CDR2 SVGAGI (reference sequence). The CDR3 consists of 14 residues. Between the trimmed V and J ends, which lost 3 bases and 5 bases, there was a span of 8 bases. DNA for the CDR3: TGTGCCAGCAGTTATGGGGAGAATAATTCACCCCTCCACTTT. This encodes CASSYGENNSPLHF.

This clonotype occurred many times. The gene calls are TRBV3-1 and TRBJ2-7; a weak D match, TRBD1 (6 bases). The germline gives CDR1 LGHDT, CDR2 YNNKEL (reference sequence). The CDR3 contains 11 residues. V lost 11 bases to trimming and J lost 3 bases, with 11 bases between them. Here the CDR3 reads CAVGTHYEQYV. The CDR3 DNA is TGTGCCGTCGGGACACACTACGAGCAGTACGTC.

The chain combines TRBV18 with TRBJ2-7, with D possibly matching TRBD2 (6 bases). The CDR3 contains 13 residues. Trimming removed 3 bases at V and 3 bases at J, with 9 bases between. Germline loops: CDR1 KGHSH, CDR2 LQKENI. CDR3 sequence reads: CASSPRTNYEQYF. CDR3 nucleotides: TGTGCCAGCTCACCTCGGACTAACTACGAGCAGTACTTC. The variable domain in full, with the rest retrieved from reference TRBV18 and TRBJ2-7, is NAGVMQNPRHLVRRRGQEARLRCSPMKGHSHVYWYRQLPEEGLKFMVYLQKENIIDESGMPKERFSAEFPKEGPSILRIQQVVRGDSAAYFCASSPRTNYEQYFGPGTRLTVT.

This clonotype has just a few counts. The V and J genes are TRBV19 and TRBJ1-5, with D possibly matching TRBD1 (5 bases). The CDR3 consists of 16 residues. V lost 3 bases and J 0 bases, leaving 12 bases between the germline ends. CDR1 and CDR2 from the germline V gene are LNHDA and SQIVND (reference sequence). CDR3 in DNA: TGTGCCAGTAGTATGGTTGGGGCCGATAGCAATCAGCCCCAGCATTTT. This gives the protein CASSMVGADSNQPQHF.

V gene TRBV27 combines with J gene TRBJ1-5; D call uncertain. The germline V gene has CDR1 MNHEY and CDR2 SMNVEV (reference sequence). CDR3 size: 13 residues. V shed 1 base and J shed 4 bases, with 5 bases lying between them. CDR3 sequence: CASSLFRNQPQHF. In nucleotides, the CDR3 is TGTGCCAGCAGTTTATTCCGTAATCAGCCCCAGCATTTT.

DNA for the CDR3: TGCAGTGCTAGCGGCCTGGACAGAAATGGCTACACCTTC. Translation gives CSASGLDRNGYTF. This chain joins TRBV20-1 and TRBJ1-2, with D possibly TRBD1 on 6 matching bases. V lost 3 bases, J lost 6 bases, and 14 bases lay in between. CDR1 and CDR2 from the germline V gene are DFQATT and SNEGSKA (reference sequence). This CDR3 is built from 13 residues.